This T cell receptor beta chain was sequenced during a study of shared clonotypes between healthy human individuals. Researchers divided each subset's genomic DNA evenly across several immunoSEQ plates. TCRdb's table, derived via immunoSEQ multiplex PCR, lists solely in-frame clones and lacks some. The sample comprises hundreds of thousands of clones, roughly 79% of which are singletons, and 12% rests with the top ten. V was clipped by 0 bases and J by 5 bases, with 3 bases between them. CDR3 size: 12 residues. Germline V lookup: CDR1 SGHVS, CDR2 FNYEAQ. Donors included only healthy HIV-negative adults lacking recent acute infections or vaccinations.

The sequenced sample consisted of PBMCs. The receptor was derived from a woman between 40 and 50 years old in good health. Some clones in this sample may be carry-over from other donors' samples. J is TRBJ2-3 and V is TRBV7-6, with unresolved D. The DNA of the CDR3 is TGTGCCAGCAGCTTAGCAGTAGATACGCAGTATTTT. Translating it yields CASSLAVDTQYF. Supplemented by reference TRBV7-6 and TRBJ2-3, the full variable domain reads GAGVSQSPRYKVTKRGQDVALRCDPISGHVSLYWYRQALGQGPEFLTYFNYEAQQDKSGLPNDRFSAERPEGSISTLTIQRTEQRDSAMYRCASSLAVDTQYFGPGTRLTVL.